Below, 2 T cell receptor beta chains from the same sample are listed, as sequenced in a study of shared clonotypes between healthy human individuals. Clones were sequenced by immunoSEQ multiplex PCR, and TCRdb holds only the in-frame ones, with some missing. The sample lists hundreds of thousands of clones, about 95% occurring once. The material sequenced was naive CD4+ T cells sorted from blood. The subset here: CD45RA+ positively selected. The receptor set was obtained from a woman younger than 45 in good health.

This clone was picked up a small number of times. The sample holds other DNA sequences that translate to the same CDR3. This sequence joins TRBV28 and TRBJ1-1; D possibly corresponds to TRBD1 (5 bases). CDR1 and CDR2 (germline): MDHEN, SYDVKM. The CDR3 covers 13 residues. The ends were cut back, 2 bases at V and 1 base at J, with 5 bases in the middle. The DNA for the CDR3 is TGTGCCAGCAGTTTACAGGGGAACACTGAAGCTTTCTTT. Amino acids: CASSLQGNTEAFF. Variable domain in full (rest from reference TRBV28 and TRBJ1-1): DVKVTQSSRYLVKRTGEKVFLECVQDMDHENMFWYRQDPGLGLRLIYFSYDVKMKEKGDIPEGYSVSREKKERFSLILESASTNQTSMYLCASSLQGNTEAFFGQGTRLTVV.

The V call is TRBV7-9, the J call TRBJ2-1, with D unclear. Germline loops: CDR1 SEHNR, CDR2 FQNEAQ (reference sequence). This CDR3 region has 11 residues. V lost 3 bases and J 10 bases, leaving 7 bases between the germline ends. CDR3 region: CASSFRVEQFF. The CDR3 DNA follows: TGTGCCAGCAGCTTTAGGGTCGAGCAGTTCTTC.